This TCR beta chain is from a study of shared clonotypes between healthy human individuals. The study, taken as a whole, reports: The genetic and exposure-history diversity represented was limited by few donors. Estimated richness values were generally larger in naive subsets than in memory subsets.

Sequencing was performed with immunoSEQ multiplex PCR; in TCRdb, only in-frame clones are kept and a portion is missing. The sample has roughly 2.5 million clones, approximately 90% seen once. Details on this clone: What it recognizes is unknown.

Germline V lookup: CDR1 ENHRY, CDR2 SYGVKD. CDR3 size: 12 residues. V was cut by 4 bases and J by 5 bases, with 8 bases left in between. Donors were healthy HIV-negative adults without recent acute infections or vaccinations. A CD45RA+ naive subset and a CD45RA-negative memory subset were split from CD4+ cells. Sequenced: naive CD4+ T cells sorted from blood. This sample's subset: CD45RA+ positively selected. The V and J genes are TRBV10-3 and TRBJ2-5; no firm D call. This TCR was sampled from a man in his late teens or twenties in good health. CDR3 DNA: TGTGCCATCAGTGCCCGGCGGGAGACCCAGTACTTC. Its protein is CAISARRETQYF.